This T cell receptor beta chain was sequenced for a study of cytomegalovirus exposure and HLA in healthy donors. PCR was performed using 60 Vbeta and 13 Jbeta primers. The assay was immunoSEQ multiplex PCR, and TCRdb's table has in-frame clones only and misses some. The sample yields approximately 210,000 clones, roughly 83% seen once. Study findings and constraints: Earlier analysis found most TCR beta V segments productive about 90% or about 30% of the time. A cluster of highly shared sequence variants was likely a sequencing artifact. Some V segments could not be told apart, so they were left out, TRBV6-2 and TRBV6-3 among them.

CDR1 is LGHNA, CDR2 YSLEER, per germline. This CDR3 contains 14 residues. Between the trimmed V and J ends, which lost 0 bases and 5 bases, there was a span of 10 bases. This clone was counted between two and nine times. Its antigen is unidentified. Other DNA sequences in this specimen translate into the identical CDR3. The source of this sequence is a woman aged 45-60 years in good health and CMV-seronegative. Sequencing was done on a sample of PBMCs. The J gene is TRBJ1-1, the V gene TRBV4-3, with D hard to call. The CDR3 spells CASSQDAGLTEAFF. The CDR3 nucleotides are TGCGCCAGCAGCCAAGATGCGGGGTTAACTGAAGCTTTCTTT.